The 17 T cell receptor beta chains below come from one sample, sequenced in a study of long-term antiretroviral therapy in people with HIV. The libraries were made with immunoSEQ v3.0 at survey level. Here immunoSEQ multiplex PCR was the method, and the copy in TCRdb shows in-frame clones only, minus some. Among 9,500 to 11,000 clones, about 80% were seen once, and the ten largest hold around 17%. Here the sequenced sample was unsorted PBMCs, taken at the start of antiretroviral therapy, before treatment. These receptor sequences come from a man aged 30-40 years with HIV.

V is TRBV10-1 and J is TRBJ2-2; D uncertain. Trimming left V 3 bases short and J 2 bases short, with 1 base between. This CDR3 is built from 12 residues. From germline, CDR1 is WNHNN and CDR2 SYGVQD (reference sequence). The CDR3: CASSDNTGELFF. The DNA for the CDR3 is TGCGCCAGCAGTGATAACACCGGGGAGCTGTTTTTT.

The chain couples TRBV28 to TRBJ1-2, with 12 bases aligning to TRBD1. CDR1 is MDHEN, CDR2 SYDVKM, per germline. This CDR3 is built from 16 residues. The CDR3 here is CGTVLGQGATTYGYTF. The CDR3 nucleotides read TGTGGGACCGTTTTGGGACAGGGGGCGACCACCTATGGCTACACCTTC.

This clone was picked up one time. The rearrangement joins TRBV18 to TRBJ2-1; 13 positions agree with TRBD2. The junction had 10 bases not matched to a gene; V was cut back by 1 base and J by 7 bases. This CDR3 is 18 amino acids long. Germline V gene sequence: CDR1 KGHSH, CDR2 LQKENI. The CDR3 DNA sequence: TGTGCCAGCTCACCACTTGGGCGGACTAGCGGGAGTGTAAATGAGCAGTTCTTC. As protein: CASSPLGRTSGSVNEQFF.

The J gene is TRBJ2-7, the V gene TRBV4-1; TRBD2 matches at 12 bases. This CDR3 has 15 amino acids. J was trimmed by 0 bases and V by 4 bases; bases with no gene match: 1. Looked up from germline, CDR1 is MGHRA and CDR2 is YSYEKL. CDR3 loop: CASSPTSGSSYEQYF. In nucleotides, the CDR3 is TGCGCCAGCAGCCCGACTAGCGGGAGCTCCTACGAGCAGTACTTC.

This clone was recorded a few times. This chain links TRBV7-9 with TRBJ2-1, with 8 bases aligning to TRBD2. CDR1 is SEHNR, CDR2 FQNEAQ, per germline (reference sequence). The CDR3 totals 15 residues. V lost 0 bases and J lost 4; bases outside the gene matches: 2. The CDR3: CASSLAASGYNEQFF. The DNA for the CDR3 is TGTGCCAGCAGCTTAGCGGCTAGCGGGTACAATGAGCAGTTCTTC.

The V gene is TRBV4-3, the J gene TRBJ2-7, with D perhaps TRBD1 (5 bases). In germline, CDR1 is LGHNA, CDR2 YSLEER. V was clipped by 0 bases and J by 3 bases, with 12 bases between them. The CDR3 is 15 residues long. CDR3 sequence (DNA): TGCGCCAGCAGCCAAGAGATCGCAGGGAACTACGAGCAGTACTTC. Translation: CASSQEIAGNYEQYF.

The rearrangement uses TRBV7-9 and TRBJ2-1, with 13 bases lining up with TRBD2. The V and J ends lost 5 bases and 6 bases, in that order; junction bases with no gene match: 4. This CDR3 spans 15 amino acids. Germline V gene data show CDR1 as SEHNR and CDR2 as FQNEAQ (reference sequence). The CDR3 loop is CASSLGLAGVNEQFF. The CDR3, as DNA: TGTGCCAGCAGCCTAGGACTAGCGGGGGTCAATGAGCAGTTCTTC.

The chain carries TRBV28 and TRBJ2-4, with 10 bases matching TRBD1. Germline values: CDR1 MDHEN, CDR2 SYDVKM. The CDR3 has 16 residues. The V gene end was trimmed by 3 bases and the J gene end by 4 bases; junction bases not matched to a gene: 6. The CDR3 DNA follows: TGTGCCAGCAGTTTGGTGGGACAGGGGCGAAAAAACATTCAGTACTTC. Translation: CASSLVGQGRKNIQYF.

This clone counts as medium-sized. The chain joins TRBV5-4 to TRBJ2-1; 9 positions agree with TRBD1. The V segment lost 2 bases and the J segment 16 bases; nucleotides outside the gene matches: 7. CDR3 size: 12 residues. Germline loops: CDR1 SGHNT, CDR2 YYREEE (reference sequence). The CDR3 bases are TGTGCCAGCAGCTTCCCGGGACAGGGACAATTCTTC. Its translation: CASSFPGQGQFF.

The rearrangement uses TRBV19 and TRBJ2-7, with 7 positions matching TRBD1. Germline lookup yields CDR1 LNHDA and CDR2 SQIVND (reference sequence). Trimming removed 5 bases from V and 1 base from J; junction bases left unmatched: 8. The CDR3 has 15 residues. The CDR3 spells CASSPDRDSSYEQYF. DNA of the CDR3: TGTGCCAGTAGTCCAGACAGGGATTCTTCCTACGAGCAGTACTTC.

The chain couples TRBV4-2 to TRBJ2-4, with 7 bases fitting TRBD1. Trimming cost V 3 bases and J 3 bases; bases outside gene matches: 5. This CDR3 is built from 15 residues. From germline, CDR1 is LGHNA and CDR2 YNFKEQ. The CDR3, as DNA: TGTGCCAGCAGCCAGGAGACAGGGCGCAAAAACATTCAGTACTTC. Protein: CASSQETGRKNIQYF.

The V call is TRBV4-1, the J call TRBJ2-3, with 8 bases aligning to TRBD2. The CDR3 sequence is 16 residues long. The V segment lost 4 bases and the J segment 3 bases; nucleotides outside the gene matches: 9. Germline CDR1 reads MGHRA; CDR2 reads YSYEKL. CDR3 nucleotide sequence: TGCGCCAGCAGCCCTTCGGGACTAGAGTTTACAGATACGCAGTATTTT. Translated, it gives CASSPSGLEFTDTQYF.

In this sample, this clone is large. The chain employs TRBV7-9 and TRBJ2-7; D unclear. V shed 1 base and J shed 2 bases, with 3 bases lying between them. Germline V gives CDR1 SEHNR, CDR2 FQNEAQ (reference sequence). The CDR3 consists of 12 residues. The CDR3 bases are TGTGCCAGCAGCTTAGATACCTACGAGCAGTACTTC. This encodes CASSLDTYEQYF.

The V and J genes are TRBV19 and TRBJ2-7; 9 bases match TRBD1. The germline gives CDR1 LNHDA, CDR2 SQIVND (reference sequence). The CDR3 totals 13 residues. With V trimmed by 7 bases and J by 5 bases, 6 bases remained unmatched. In nucleotides, the CDR3 is TGTGCCAGTACCGGGACAGGGACGAACGAGCAGTACTTC. Protein: CASTGTGTNEQYF.

The chain combines TRBV6-1 with TRBJ1-2; possibly TRBD1 for D (5 bases). The germline gives CDR1 MNHNS, CDR2 SASEGT. This CDR3 comprises 14 residues. V lost 5 bases and J 2 bases, leaving 12 bases between the germline ends. The CDR3 DNA reads as TGTGCCAGCAGTCCCCACAGGTCCAACTATGGCTACACCTTC. Translating it yields CASSPHRSNYGYTF.

The sample holds a few counts of this clone. The chain has TRBV2 and TRBJ1-5; weak D call: TRBD1 (5 bases). This CDR3 comprises 18 residues. Looked up from germline, CDR1 is SNHLY and CDR2 is FYNNEI. The V end lost 0 bases, the J end lost 4 bases, and 19 bases lay between the germline ends. This CDR3 reads CASSEALRWGRENQPQHF. The DNA for the CDR3 is TGTGCCAGCAGTGAAGCGCTTCGTTGGGGCAGGGAAAATCAGCCCCAGCATTTT.

V is TRBV11-2 and J is TRBJ2-1, with TRBD1 matching over 8 bases. The CDR3 extends over 17 amino acids. The junction had 10 bases not matched to a gene; V was cut back by 4 bases and J by 2 bases. CDR1 and CDR2 from the germline V gene are SGHAT and FQNNGV. The CDR3 reads CASSSTDWTGPYNEQFF. CDR3 coding DNA: TGTGCCAGCAGCTCTACGGACTGGACAGGGCCCTACAATGAGCAGTTCTTC. The variable domain in full, completed from reference TRBV11-2 and TRBJ2-1, reads EAGVAQSPRYKIIEKRQSVAFWCNPISGHATLYWYQQILGQGPKLLIQFQNNGVVDDSQLPKDRFSAERLKGVDSTLKIQPAKLEDSAVYLCASSSTDWTGPYNEQFFGPGTRLTVL.